The rows below give T cell receptor beta chains drawn from one sample of a study of T cell responses to AZD1222 COVID-19 vaccine. Sequencing was performed with immunoSEQ multiplex PCR; in TCRdb, only in-frame clones are kept and a portion is missing. The table has roughly 100,000 clones, 89% seen once. Sequenced here: peripheral blood, sampled 28 days after the second AZD1222 dose. The source is an adult who received the AZD1222 COVID-19 vaccine. Both conserved end residues are part of each CDR3. The order of the fields is J gene, clone size, D gene, V gene, CDR3 protein, CDR3 DNA. D genes are given only for firm matches. Expanded clones are given a class, and other clones once, few, many or no size at all.

TRBJ1-1 | NA | NA | TRBV2 | CASSEGDEAFF | TGTGCCAGCAGTGAAGGGGATGAAGCTTTCTTT
TRBJ2-5 | NA | NA | TRBV30 | CAWSSQGGETQYF | TGTGCCTGGAGCTCACAGGGGGGGGAGACCCAGTACTTC
TRBJ1-1 | NA | NA | TRBV19 | CASSIDGVNTEAFF | TGTGCCAGTAGTATAGATGGGGTAAACACTGAAGCTTTCTTT
TRBJ1-2 | NA | NA | TRBV6-5 | CASSRGLYGYTF | TGTGCCAGCAGTAGGGGCCTCTATGGCTACACCTTC
TRBJ2-1 | NA | NA | TRBV6-2/TRBV6-3 | CASSYTAGHYNEQFF | TGTGCCAGCAGTTACACAGCCGGACACTACAATGAGCAGTTCTTC
TRBJ2-7 | NA | TRBD1 | TRBV4-3 | CASSHLPGTGTYEQYF | TGCGCCAGCAGCCATTTGCCCGGGACAGGGACGTACGAGCAGTACTTC
TRBJ2-7 | NA | NA | TRBV27 | CASSLGWEAPYEQYF | TGTGCCAGCAGTTTAGGGTGGGAAGCACCCTACGAGCAGTACTTC
TRBJ2-7 | once | TRBD2 | TRBV6-5 | CASSSPGTSPSYEQYF | TGTGCCAGCAGTTCTCCTGGGACTAGCCCATCCTACGAGCAGTACTTC
TRBJ2-1 | NA | NA | TRBV19 | CASSIRGLAIPHEQFF | TGTGCCAGTAGTATACGAGGCCTAGCCATTCCGCATGAGCAGTTCTTC
TRBJ1-1 | NA | NA | TRBV5-1 | CASSLGGRSEAFF | TGCGCCAGCAGCTTGGGGGGGAGGAGTGAAGCTTTCTTT
TRBJ1-6 | NA | TRBD1 | TRBV28 | CASSTTGTNSPLHF | TGTGCCAGCAGCACGACAGGGACTAATTCACCCCTCCACTTT
TRBJ1-2 | few | TRBD1 | TRBV28 | CASTSGQTRYGYTF | TGTGCCAGCACCTCGGGACAGACACGCTATGGCTACACCTTC
TRBJ2-7 | few | NA | TRBV4-1 | CASSPGPTQKSEQYF | TGCGCCAGCAGCCCAGGACCCACCCAGAAATCCGAGCAGTACTTC
TRBJ2-2 | NA | TRBD2 | TRBV2 | CASSVGTSGFGELFF | TGTGCCAGCAGTGTAGGCACTAGCGGGTTCGGGGAGCTGTTTTTT
TRBJ1-5 | NA | TRBD1 | TRBV19 | CASSTTDRVNQPQHF | TGTGCCAGTAGTACCACGGACAGGGTAAATCAGCCCCAGCATTTT
TRBJ2-1 | NA | NA | TRBV12-5 | CASAGGTSYNEQFF | TGTGCTAGTGCGGGTGGGACCTCCTACAATGAGCAGTTCTTC
TRBJ2-3 | NA | NA | TRBV11-2 | CASSLARTGEDTQYF | TGTGCCAGCAGCTTAGCTAGGACCGGGGAAGATACGCAGTATTTT
TRBJ2-2 | NA | TRBD1 | TRBV19 | CASSRTGGDTGELFF | TGTGCCAGTAGTCGGACAGGGGGCGACACCGGGGAGCTGTTTTTT
TRBJ2-2 | NA | TRBD2 | TRBV5-4 | CASSSGTSGPSNTGELFF | TGTGCCAGCAGCTCTGGGACTAGCGGGCCTTCGAACACCGGGGAGCTGTTTTTT
TRBJ1-5 | NA | TRBD1 | TRBV2 | CASTSTGANQPQHF | TGTGCCAGCACCTCGACAGGGGCCAATCAGCCCCAGCATTTT
TRBJ2-2 | NA | NA | TRBV2 | CASDVRRFPTGELFF | TGTGCCAGCGATGTCAGGAGGTTCCCCACCGGGGAGCTGTTTTTT
TRBJ1-4 | few | NA | TRBV3-1/TRBV3-2 | CASSQEGGKKLFF | TGTGCCAGCAGCCAAGAGGGAGGAAAAAAACTGTTTTTT
TRBJ1-2 | NA | TRBD1 | TRBV6-5 | CASKDRAINYGYTF | TGTGCCAGCAAGGACAGGGCCATTAACTATGGCTACACCTTC
TRBJ1-5 | NA | TRBD1 | TRBV19 | CASSWGDRGNQPQHF | TGTGCCAGTAGTTGGGGAGACAGGGGCAATCAGCCCCAGCATTTT
TRBJ1-2 | NA | NA | TRBV18 | CASSPESTGSPYGYTF | TGTGCCAGCTCACCAGAATCGACAGGCTCACCTTATGGCTACACCTTC
TRBJ2-7 | NA | NA | TRBV7-2 | CASSWTGGSYEQYF | TGTGCCAGCAGCTGGACGGGTGGCTCCTACGAGCAGTACTTC
TRBJ2-1 | NA | TRBD2 | TRBV11-2 | CASSLAGGPGNEQFF | TGTGCCAGCAGCTTAGCGGGAGGGCCAGGCAATGAGCAGTTCTTC
TRBJ1-4 | NA | TRBD1 | TRBV7-9 | CASSPWTGVDEKLFF | TGTGCCAGCAGCCCCTGGACAGGGGTTGATGAAAAACTGTTTTTT
TRBJ2-7 | NA | TRBD2 | TRBV18 | CASSPGTSGAFSYEQYF | TGTGCCAGCTCGCCTGGGACTAGCGGAGCTTTTTCCTACGAGCAGTACTTC
TRBJ2-7 | NA | NA | TRBV7-8 | CASSPSLGGFGGMNDYEQYF | TGTGCCAGCAGCCCTTCTTTGGGGGGTTTCGGAGGGATGAACGACTACGAGCAGTACTTC
TRBJ1-2 | once | NA | TRBV9 | CATHAASVGYTF | TGTGCCACGCACGCCGCAAGCGTGGGCTACACCTTC
TRBJ1-1 | NA | NA | TRBV6-2/TRBV6-3 | CASSILTERNTEAFF | TGTGCCAGCAGTATACTGACAGAACGGAACACTGAAGCTTTCTTT
TRBJ1-1 | NA | NA | TRBV28 | CASPGVSGTEAFF | TGTGCCAGTCCAGGCGTAAGTGGAACTGAAGCTTTCTTT
TRBJ1-1 | NA | NA | TRBV10-3 | CATDSGLNTEAFF | TGTGCCACCGACAGCGGATTGAACACTGAAGCTTTCTTT
TRBJ2-7 | NA | NA | TRBV27 | CASILRPGALYEQYF | TGTGCCAGCATCCTACGGCCGGGGGCGCTTTACGAGCAGTACTTC
TRBJ1-4 | NA | NA | TRBV19 | CATRAAAGANEKLFF | TGTGCCACCAGGGCGGCGGCCGGGGCTAATGAAAAACTGTTTTTT
TRBJ1-4 | few | NA | TRBV4-2 | CASSQELTGGNEKLFF | TGTGCCAGCAGCCAAGAACTGACGGGAGGGAATGAAAAACTGTTTTTT
TRBJ2-7 | NA | NA | TRBV5-1 | CASTHEIGGSEQYF | TGCGCCAGCACCCATGAAATCGGGGGATCCGAGCAGTACTTC
TRBJ2-1 | few | NA | TRBV5-4 | CAFLGDRSYNEQFF | TGTGCCTTCTTAGGGGATAGGTCCTACAATGAGCAGTTCTTC
TRBJ1-4 | once | NA | TRBV28 | CASRGGNNEKLFF | TGTGCCAGCAGAGGAGGGAATAATGAAAAACTGTTTTTT
TRBJ2-7 | NA | NA | TRBV29-1 | CSVRDGAYEQYF | TGCAGCGTCCGAGACGGGGCCTACGAGCAGTACTTC